This entry is about one T cell receptor (beta chain). Per germline, CDR1 SGHTA and CDR2 FQGNSA. The CDR3 covers 15 residues. Losses at the gene ends were 8 bases for V and 5 bases for J; bases not matched to a gene: 8. These data come from a study of blood T cell repertoires in COVID-19. Study-wide context: COVID-19 samples from acute and convalescent phases originated in the United States, Italy and Spain.

Authors' analysis steps: How many nucleated cells were present was estimated from reference gene primer amplification. Sequencing was performed with immunoSEQ multiplex PCR; in TCRdb, only in-frame clones are kept and a portion is missing. Clone size and V and J calls were adopted from that table, with D and trimming inferred from the DNA. The table includes about 82,000 clones, around 82% detected once. This clonotype originated in a woman aged 60-75 years with acute or convalescent COVID-19. The J gene is TRBJ1-6, the V gene TRBV7-2; TRBD1 matches 8 bases. The sample was peripheral blood. The CDR3 is CASGRTGTDNSPLHF. In DNA form, the CDR3 reads TGTGCCAGCGGCCGGACAGGGACCGATAATTCACCCCTCCACTTT.